The 2 T cell receptor beta chains listed next were all sequenced from one sample in a study of tumor-infiltrating lymphocytes in primary liver carcinoma. Co-extraction of RNA and DNA was performed on roughly 17-32 mg of unsorted bulk tissue. A constant-region primer served to make TCR beta cDNA from approximately 490 ng total RNA. Libraries of TCR beta came from three nested multiplex PCR rounds with slightly modified ARM-PCR. Rounds one and two of PCR, each of about 10 cycles, were primed with TRBV1-TRBV30 forward primers and a C-beta reverse primer. TCRdb re-called the multiplex PCR reads through MiXCR, storing one row per CDR3 protein. In the table there are tens of thousands of distinct CDR3 sequences, roughly 69% of which are singletons. What was sequenced was tumor-adjacent normal liver tissue. The source is a man aged 40-49 years with primary liver carcinoma and hepatitis B virus infection.

Comment on this clonotype: One end of the junction does not line up with germline, which may come from a read error. The rearrangement links TRBV5-1 to TRBJ2-1; TRBD2 aligns across 8 bases. The CDR3 has 15 amino acids. Germline V gene sequence: CDR1 SGHRS, CDR2 YFSETQ. CDR3 in amino acids: CVSSLGLAGNNEQFF. The CDR3 DNA sequence: TGCGTCAGCAGCTTAGGGCTAGCGGGTAACAATGAGCAGTTCTTC.

This clonotype showed up just once. A much bigger clone sits one base away, suggesting this may be a read error. The DNA for the CDR3 is TGTGCCATCAGCTACTGGACTAGCGACTCCTACGAGCAGTACTTC. The encoded protein is CAISYWTSDSYEQYF. This chain links TRBV10-3 with TRBJ2-7, with 9 bases identical to TRBD2. CDR1 and CDR2 from the germline V gene are ENHRY and SYGVKD. The CDR3 runs to 15 residues. J was trimmed by 0 bases and V by 6 bases; bases with no gene match: 6.